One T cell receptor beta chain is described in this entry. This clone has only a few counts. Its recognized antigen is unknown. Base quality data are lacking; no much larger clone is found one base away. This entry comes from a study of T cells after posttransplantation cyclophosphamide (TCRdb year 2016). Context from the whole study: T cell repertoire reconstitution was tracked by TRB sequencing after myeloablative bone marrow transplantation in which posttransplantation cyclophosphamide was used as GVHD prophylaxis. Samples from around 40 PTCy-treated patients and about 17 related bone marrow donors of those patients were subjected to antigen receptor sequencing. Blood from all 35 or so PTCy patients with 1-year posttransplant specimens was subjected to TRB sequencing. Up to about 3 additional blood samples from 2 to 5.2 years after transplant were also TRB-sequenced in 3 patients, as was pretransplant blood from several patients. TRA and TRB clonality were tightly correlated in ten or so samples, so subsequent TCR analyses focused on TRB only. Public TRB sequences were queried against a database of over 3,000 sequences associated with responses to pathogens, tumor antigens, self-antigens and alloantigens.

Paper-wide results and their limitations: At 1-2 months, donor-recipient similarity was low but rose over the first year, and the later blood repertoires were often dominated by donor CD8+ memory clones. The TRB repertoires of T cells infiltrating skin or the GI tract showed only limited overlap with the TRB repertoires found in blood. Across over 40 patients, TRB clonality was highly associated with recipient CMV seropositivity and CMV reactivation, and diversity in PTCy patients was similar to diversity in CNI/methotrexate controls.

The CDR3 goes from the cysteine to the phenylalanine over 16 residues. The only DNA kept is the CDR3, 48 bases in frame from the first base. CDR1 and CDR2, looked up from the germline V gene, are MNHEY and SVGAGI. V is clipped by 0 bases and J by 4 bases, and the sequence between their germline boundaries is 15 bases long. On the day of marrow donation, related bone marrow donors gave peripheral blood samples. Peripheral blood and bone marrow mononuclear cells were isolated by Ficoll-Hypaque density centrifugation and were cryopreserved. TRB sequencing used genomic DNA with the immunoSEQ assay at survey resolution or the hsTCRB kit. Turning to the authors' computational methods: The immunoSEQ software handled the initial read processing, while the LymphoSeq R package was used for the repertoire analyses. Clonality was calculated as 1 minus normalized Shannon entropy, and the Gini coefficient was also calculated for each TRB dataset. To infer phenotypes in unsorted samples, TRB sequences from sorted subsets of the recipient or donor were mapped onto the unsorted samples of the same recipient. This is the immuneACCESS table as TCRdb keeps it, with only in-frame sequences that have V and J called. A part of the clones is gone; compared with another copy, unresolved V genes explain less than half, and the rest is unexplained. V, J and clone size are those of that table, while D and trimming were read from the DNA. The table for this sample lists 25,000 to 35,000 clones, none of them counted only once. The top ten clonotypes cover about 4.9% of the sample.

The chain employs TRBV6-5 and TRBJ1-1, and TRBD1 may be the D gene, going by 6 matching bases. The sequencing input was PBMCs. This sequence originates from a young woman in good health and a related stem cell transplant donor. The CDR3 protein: CASSYSNMGAGTEAFF. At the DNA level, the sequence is TGTGCCAGCAGTTACTCGAACATGGGGGCGGGCACTGAAGCTTTCTTT.